This is a list of T cell receptor beta chains from one sample in a study of glioma-infiltrating T cells. TCRdb itself ran the multiplex PCR reads through MiXCR, one entry per CDR3 protein. This sample has about 130,000 distinct CDR3 sequences; roughly 24% occur once, and the top ten carry over 12%. The material sequenced was glioma tissue, nonneoplastic brain tissue, or PBMCs (not recorded which). These receptors were obtained from a human donor with low-grade glioma or glioblastoma, undergoing nonglioma brain surgery, or in good health (not recorded which). Each CDR3 is given with its conserved first and last residue. Fields, in order: D gene, clone size, J gene, V gene, CDR3 DNA, CDR3 protein. D genes are given only for firm matches. Clone size is shown for a subset of rows, as once, few, many or a class of expanded clone.

D: -; size: few; J: TRBJ2-1; V: TRBV5-4; DNA: TGTGCCAGCAGCTTGGCCGACGGGAGCTACAATGAGCAGTTCTTC; CDR3: CASSLADGSYNEQFF
D: -; size: many; J: TRBJ1-1; V: TRBV6-1; DNA: TGTGCCAGCAGACACCGGGACGTCACTGAAGCTTTCTTT; CDR3: CASRHRDVTEAFF
D: TRBD1; size: once; J: TRBJ2-5; V: TRBV20-1; DNA: TGCAGTGCTAGACCGGGACAGGGGATGGGGACCCAGTACTTC; CDR3: CSARPGQGMGTQYF
D: TRBD2; size: many; J: TRBJ2-1; V: TRBV3-1; DNA: TGTGCCAGCAGCCATAACGTAGCGGGAGGGAGGTTCAATGAGCAGTTCTTC; CDR3: CASSHNVAGGRFNEQFF
D: -; size: -; J: TRBJ1-3; V: TRBV9; DNA: TGTGCCAGCAGCGTAGGTGTCAGTCCAGGGGGAAACACCATATATTTT; CDR3: CASSVGVSPGGNTIYF
D: -; size: many; J: TRBJ2-7; V: TRBV19; DNA: TGTGCCAGTAGTTGGACGGACTCCTACGAGCAGTACTTC; CDR3: CASSWTDSYEQYF
D: -; size: many; J: TRBJ2-1; V: TRBV3-1; DNA: TGTGCCAGCAGCCAACCGGACTGGAGCTCCTACAATGAGCAGTTCTTC; CDR3: CASSQPDWSSYNEQFF
D: TRBD2; size: many; J: TRBJ2-3; V: TRBV7-2; DNA: TGTGCCAGCAGCTCCGGGGCGGGGAGGGGTGCAGATACGCAGTATTTT; CDR3: CASSSGAGRGADTQYF
D: TRBD2; size: few; J: TRBJ2-7; V: TRBV11-1; DNA: TGTGCCAGCAGCTTGCCTAGCGGAGCCTACGAGCAGTACTTC; CDR3: CASSLPSGAYEQYF
D: TRBD2; size: many; J: TRBJ2-3; V: TRBV19; DNA: TGTGCCAGTAGCCGACTAGCGGAACACACAGATACGCAGTATTTT; CDR3: CASSRLAEHTDTQYF
D: -; size: -; J: TRBJ1-5; V: TRBV5-6; DNA: TGTGCCAGCAGCTTGGGTTCCTCTAGCAATCAGCCCCAGCATTTT; CDR3: CASSLGSSSNQPQHF
D: -; size: few; J: TRBJ2-7; V: TRBV4-3; DNA: TGCGCCAGCAGCCAAGAGGCCGGAAAAATCTACGAGCAGTACTTC; CDR3: CASSQEAGKIYEQYF
D: -; size: many; J: TRBJ2-3; V: TRBV6-1; DNA: TGTGCCAGCAGGATCCAATCAGATACGCAGTATTTT; CDR3: CASRIQSDTQYF
D: -; size: few; J: TRBJ1-1; V: TRBV19; DNA: TGTGCCAGCCGAACAGATTCAATCATGAACACTGAAGCTTTCTTT; CDR3: CASRTDSIMNTEAFF
D: -; size: -; J: TRBJ2-1; V: TRBV29-1; DNA: TGCAGCGTTCGCTCCGGGCAGCATGAGCAGTTCTTC; CDR3: CSVRSGQHEQFF
D: TRBD2; size: few; J: TRBJ2-7; V: TRBV30; DNA: TGTGCCAGCAGGGGGGAACTAGCGGGCGCCTACGAGCAGTACTTC; CDR3: CASRGELAGAYEQYF
D: -; size: many; J: TRBJ1-2; V: TRBV7-2; DNA: TGTGCCAGCAAGGGCAGGGGCGACTATGGCTACACCTTC; CDR3: CASKGRGDYGYTF
D: -; size: -; J: TRBJ2-3; V: TRBV12-3/TRBV12-4; DNA: TGTGCCAGCAGCTACGACGGAAGCGGAGATACGCAGTATTTT; CDR3: CASSYDGSGDTQYF
D: TRBD2; size: many; J: TRBJ2-1; V: TRBV6-6; DNA: TGTGCCAGCAGTTACTCCGCGAGCGGGGTTTCCTACAATGAGCAGTTCTTC; CDR3: CASSYSASGVSYNEQFF
D: TRBD2; size: -; J: TRBJ2-7; V: TRBV7-9; DNA: TGTGCCGGCAGCGGGACTTACTCCTACGAGAAGTACTTC; CDR3: CAGSGTYSYEKYF
D: -; size: many; J: TRBJ2-3; V: TRBV20-1; DNA: TGCAGTGCCACCTTACCCACAGATACGCAGTATTTT; CDR3: CSATLPTDTQYF
D: -; size: -; J: TRBJ2-7; V: TRBV5-1; DNA: TGCGCCAGCAGCTTGGCCGAGTGGGAATACGAGCAGTACTTC; CDR3: CASSLAEWEYEQYF
D: -; size: -; J: TRBJ2-5; V: TRBV6-2/TRBV6-3; DNA: TGTGCCAGCAGCGGGGCAGGGGAAAAGACCCAGTACTTC; CDR3: CASSGAGEKTQYF
D: TRBD2; size: many; J: TRBJ2-3; V: TRBV28; DNA: TGTGCCAGCAGTTTAACCCCCCCGGGACTACACACAGATACGCAGTATTTT; CDR3: CASSLTPPGLHTDTQYF